The rows below give T cell receptor beta chains drawn from one sample of a study of T-cell reconstitution after alpha-beta-depleted transplantation in children. TCRdb redid the calling of the PCR reads with MiXCR, one entry per CDR3 protein. The table includes 550,000 to 600,000 distinct CDR3 sequences, 23% detected once. The sequencing here drew on PBMCs, mostly from graft donor cells, taken 360 days after TCRalphabeta/CD19-depleted stem cell transplant. The receptor set was obtained from a boy younger than two who had a stem cell transplant for acute myeloid leukemia, so the T cells may come from the graft donor. CDR3s include the opening cysteine and the closing phenylalanine or tryptophan. The D gene is left open where the match is weak. Only some rows state a clone size, as once, few, many or a class for expanded clones.

>TRBV20-1|-|TRBJ2-3|few
TGCAGTGCTAGAGCAAGATTAGCGTCGCCTCTGGGTACGCAGTATTTT
CSARARLASPLGTQYF
>TRBV29-1|-|TRBJ1-5|many
TGCAGCGTTCTGGTAGACGGACAGCCAGATAGCAATCAGCCCCAGCATTTT
CSVLVDGQPDSNQPQHF
>TRBV12-3/TRBV12-4|TRBD2|TRBJ2-5|few
TGTGCCAGCAGTTTAATAGCGGGGAGTCAAGAGACCCAGTACTTC
CASSLIAGSQETQYF
>TRBV3-1|-|TRBJ1-5|-
TGTGCCAGCAGCCAAGAGATCAATCAGCCCCAGCATTTT
CASSQEINQPQHF
>TRBV7-9|TRBD2|TRBJ2-2|many
TGTGCCAGCAGCTCGTCTAGCGGGGGATACACCGGGGAGCTGTTTTTT
CASSSSSGGYTGELFF
>TRBV6-5|-|TRBJ1-3|-
TGTGCCAGCAGTTTCCGTAATAGGGGCTCTGGAAACACCATATATTTT
CASSFRNRGSGNTIYF
>TRBV5-5|TRBD1|TRBJ2-5|few
TGTGCCAGCAGTCGACAGGGCCGTGGGGAAGAGACCCAGTACTTC
CASSRQGRGEETQYF
>TRBV24-1|-|TRBJ2-1|few
TGTGCCACCAGTGACCGGACAGCCCCCTACAATGAGCAGTTCTTC
CATSDRTAPYNEQFF
>TRBV12-3/TRBV12-4|-|TRBJ2-1|many
TGTGCCAGCAGCAGGGACATAGGGGGCTCCTACAATGAGCAGTTCTTC
CASSRDIGGSYNEQFF
>TRBV5-1|-|TRBJ2-3|many
TGCGCCAGCAGGACTCAGGAAATAGACAGCACAGATACGCAGTATTTT
CASRTQEIDSTDTQYF
>TRBV7-6|-|TRBJ1-2|-
TGTGCCAGCAGCCCAACCTCAGGCTGGGGGCAGAACTATGGCTACACCTTC
CASSPTSGWGQNYGYTF
>TRBV18|-|TRBJ2-3|many
TGTGCCAGCAACCAGGGTTTCACAGATACGCAGTATTTT
CASNQGFTDTQYF
>TRBV10-3|-|TRBJ2-3|many
TGTGCCATCGGGGGGCAGGGAGGAGCAGATACGCAGTATTTT
CAIGGQGGADTQYF
>TRBV6-1|-|TRBJ1-5|-
TGTGCCAGCAGTGCCGTAGATCAGCCCCAGCATTTT
CASSAVDQPQHF
>TRBV12-3/TRBV12-4|TRBD2|TRBJ2-1|many
TGTGCCAGCAGTCCCAGGACTAGCGGGGCCTTCTCCTACAATGAGCAGTTCTTC
CASSPRTSGAFSYNEQFF
>TRBV29-1|TRBD1|TRBJ2-1|many
TGCAGCGTTGACCCCCCTCTCGAGACAGGGAAGAAAAATGAGCAGTTCTTC
CSVDPPLETGKKNEQFF
>TRBV7-6|-|TRBJ2-2|few
TGTGCCAGCAGCTTAGCTCAGGGGACCGGGGAGCTGTTTTTT
CASSLAQGTGELFF